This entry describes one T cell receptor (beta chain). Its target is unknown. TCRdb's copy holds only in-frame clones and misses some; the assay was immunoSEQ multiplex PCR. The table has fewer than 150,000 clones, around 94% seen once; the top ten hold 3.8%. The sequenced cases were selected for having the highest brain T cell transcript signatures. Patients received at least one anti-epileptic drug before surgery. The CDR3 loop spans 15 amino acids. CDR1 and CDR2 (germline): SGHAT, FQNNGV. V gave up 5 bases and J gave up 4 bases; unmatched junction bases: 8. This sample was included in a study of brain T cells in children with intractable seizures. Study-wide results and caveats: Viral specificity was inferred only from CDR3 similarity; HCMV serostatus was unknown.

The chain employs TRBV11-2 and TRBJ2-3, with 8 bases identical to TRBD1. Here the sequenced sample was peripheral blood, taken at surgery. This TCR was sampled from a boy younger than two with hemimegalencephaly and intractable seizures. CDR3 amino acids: CASSPRTGFADTQYF. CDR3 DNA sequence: TGTGCCAGCAGCCCCCGGACAGGGTTCGCAGATACGCAGTATTTT.